What follows are 3 T cell receptor beta chains derived from one specimen sequenced in a study of cytomegalovirus exposure and HLA in healthy donors (dated by TCRdb to about 2017). The library came from the immunoSEQ multiplex PCR assay. For the multiplex PCR, a mixture combining 60 forward primers for TCR Vbeta segments and 13 reverse primers for TCR Jbeta segments was used. In its TCRdb copy, this immuneACCESS table keeps in-frame sequences only and misses some clones. Where compared with another copy, unresolved V genes explain less than half of these, and the others have no known cause. The sample has under 150,000 clones on record, around 70% of them singletons. The ten largest clonotypes hold about 2.6% of the sample. The sequenced sample was PBMCs. These receptors originate from a woman aged 60-75 years in good health and CMV-seropositive.

This rearrangement joins TRBV10-3 to TRBJ1-2, with TRBD1 identical over 8 bases. With 9 bases clipped from V and 8 bases from J, the junction kept 14 bases outside the gene matches. CDR1 ENHRY and CDR2 SYGVKD come from the germline V gene. This CDR3 is 14 amino acids long. The CDR3 DNA sequence: TGTGCCATTCGCACAGGGGGACCTGTCTCGGGCTACACCTTC. As protein: CAIRTGGPVSGYTF.

This clone has a handful of counts. The rearrangement uses TRBV2 and TRBJ1-1, with 9 bases lining up with TRBD1. Losses at the gene ends were 7 bases for V and 3 bases for J; bases not matched to a gene: 9. Germline V CDR1 and CDR2: SNHLY, FYNNEI. The CDR3 runs 15 residues. CDR3 in DNA: TGTGCCAGCAATAATGGGGGACAGGGCCACACTGAAGCTTTCTTT. Protein product: CASNNGGQGHTEAFF.

The CDR3 DNA reads TGTGCCAGCAGCCTAGTGGCGGGGGGATCCACCGGGGAGCTGTTTTTT. Its protein is CASSLVAGGSTGELFF. The V gene is TRBV7-7, the J gene TRBJ2-2; 8 positions agree with TRBD2. The ends lost 5 bases at V and 4 bases at J; junction bases unmatched: 9. Germline CDR1 and CDR2: SSHAT and FNYEAQ (reference sequence). The CDR3 spans 16 residues. The entire variable domain, with the rest obtained from reference TRBV7-7 and TRBJ2-2, is as follows: GAGVSQSPRYKVTKRGQDVTLRCDPISSHATLYWYQQALGQGPEFLTYFNYEAQPDKSGLPSDRFSAERPEGSISTLTIQRTEQRDSAMYRCASSLVAGGSTGELFFGEGSRLTVL.